The source of this T cell receptor beta chain is a study of blood T cell repertoires in COVID-19. Source study methods: Researchers report that nucleated cell counts were estimated from reference gene primer amplification. Data came from immunoSEQ multiplex PCR; TCRdb stores just in-frame clones and leaves some out. The DNA was the basis for D and trimming; V, J and clone size are from that table. This sample has more than 110,000 clones, with over 80% found just once. The CDR3 contains 15 residues. Germline lookup yields CDR1 SGHTA and CDR2 FQGNSA. The junction had 10 bases not matched to a gene; V was cut back by 5 bases and J by 9 bases.

V is TRBV7-2 and J is TRBJ1-6; 7 bases line up with TRBD1. The sequenced sample consisted of peripheral blood. This receptor was taken from a woman over 75 with acute or convalescent COVID-19. The CDR3 is CASSPMTGFSSPLHF. DNA for the CDR3: TGTGCCAGCAGCCCTATGACAGGGTTTTCTTCACCCCTCCACTTT.